The present T cell receptor (beta chain) was sequenced within a study of blood T cell repertoires in COVID-19 (dated by TCRdb to about 2020). About the full investigation: Samples covering the acute and convalescent phases of COVID-19 were provided by collaborators in the United States, Italy and Spain. The samples were drawn from the first 160 participants of the ongoing ImmuneRACE study and from 950 to 1,500 subjects provided by 6 global collaborators. A freely available public database, intended as a resource for researchers studying the immune response to SARS-CoV-2, is where the repertoires were released. The prospective study material was composed of cDNA or gDNA derived from T cells, B-cell-depleted T cells, or PBMCs. Where available, HLA class I and class II types were obtained from metadata supplied by the sample provider rather than from assay-based typing. Deeply sampled blood TCRbeta repertoires from subjects exposed to, actively infected with, or recovered from COVID-19 were included in the dataset. A de-identified subject ID, COVID-19 status, age in years and sex were almost always included in the sample metadata.

On the study overall, not on this receptor specifically: The amount of clinical and demographic metadata varied by source and participant and was provided uncurated.

The collaborating institutions used their own protocols to collect whole blood in K2EDTA tubes. For TCRbeta analysis, collaborators shipped samples as frozen whole blood, isolated PBMCs, or DNA extracted from either of those sample types. TCRbeta CDR3 regions were amplified from genomic DNA by means of the immunoSEQ Assay, a bias-controlled multiplex PCR. As for how the authors treated the data: Nucleated cell counts per sample were estimated from amplification of reference gene primers within the assay. To quantify the absolute abundance of each unique TCRbeta CDR3 rearrangement, sequence reads were collapsed and filtered. For each sample, productive Simpson clonality was calculated as the square root of Simpson's diversity index over productive rearrangements. The immuneACCESS repertoire file appears here via TCRdb, limited to in-frame rearrangements. These files lack a portion of the clones; in checked studies, under half of the deficit traces to unresolved V genes, and the cause of the others is not known. V and J calls and clone size are as listed in that table; D and trimming were resolved from the DNA. In all, the sample holds roughly 240,000 clones, and 82% of those were seen once. Of the sample, around 5% falls within the top ten clones.

This clone came up once. Its antigen specificity is not known. No clone much larger than this one lies a single base away; base qualities are absent. Other nucleotide sequences in the sample specify the same CDR3. The germline V gene specifies KGHSH as CDR1 and LQKENI as CDR2. The CDR3 holds 13 amino acids from the cysteine to the phenylalanine. Only CDR3 DNA remains: 39 bases, in frame from the first base. Trimming costs V 0 bases and J 5 bases, and their ends lie 5 bases apart. This TCR came from a woman between 70 and 85 years old with acute or convalescent COVID-19. The sample comprised peripheral blood. Rearrangement joined TRBV18 to TRBJ2-1; no D segment can be confidently identified. Here the CDR3 is given as CASSPPVDNEQFF. The DNA sequence is TGTGCCAGCTCACCACCTGTAGACAATGAGCAGTTCTTC.